These T cell receptor beta chains were read from a single sample in a study of T cells in Graves' hyperthyroidism and ophthalmopathy. MiXCR, run by TCRdb on the multiplex PCR reads, gives a single entry per CDR3 protein. The table records about 270,000 distinct CDR3 sequences, around 22% of them present only once. Sequencing was carried out using blood. The receptors were gathered from a man aged 25 to 40 with Graves' ophthalmopathy. Both conserved end residues are trimmed from each CDR3. D genes are given only for firm matches. Expanded clones get a size class; other rows say once, few or many, or leave the size out.

CDR3: ASSLWGGSGETQY
D: TRBD2
size: NA
J: TRBJ2-5
V: TRBV28

CDR3: SAGSGSLTDTQY
D: TRBD2
size: NA
J: TRBJ2-3
V: TRBV20-1

CDR3: ATSGTSKRGAF
D: NA
size: few
J: TRBJ1-1
V: TRBV28

CDR3: ASSPNSDYGYT
D: NA
size: many
J: TRBJ1-2
V: TRBV18

CDR3: AWGGLARRYEQY
D: TRBD2
size: few
J: TRBJ2-7
V: TRBV30

CDR3: ASREDSYNEQF
D: NA
size: many
J: TRBJ2-1
V: TRBV11-3

CDR3: AWRKGSEQF
D: NA
size: many
J: TRBJ2-1
V: TRBV30

CDR3: ASSLRAGGPPDTQY
D: TRBD2
size: many
J: TRBJ2-3
V: TRBV7-8

CDR3: ASRQPPPGRAIDTEAF
D: NA
size: NA
J: TRBJ1-1
V: TRBV5-1

CDR3: ASSSDRLGGELF
D: NA
size: NA
J: TRBJ2-2
V: TRBV6-9

CDR3: ASSSEGETQY
D: NA
size: NA
J: TRBJ2-5
V: TRBV11-1